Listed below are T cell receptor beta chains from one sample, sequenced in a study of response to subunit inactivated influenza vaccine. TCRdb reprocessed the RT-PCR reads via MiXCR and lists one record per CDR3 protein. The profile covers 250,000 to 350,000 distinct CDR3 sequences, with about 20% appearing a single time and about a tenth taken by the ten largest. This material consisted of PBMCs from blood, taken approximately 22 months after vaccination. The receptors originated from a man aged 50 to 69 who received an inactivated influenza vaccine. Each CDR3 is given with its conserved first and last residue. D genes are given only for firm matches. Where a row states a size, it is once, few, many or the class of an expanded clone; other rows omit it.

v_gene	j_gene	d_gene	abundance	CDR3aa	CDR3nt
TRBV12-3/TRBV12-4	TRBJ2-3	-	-	CASSLKGTSDTQYF	TGTGCCAGCAGTTTAAAAGGAACATCAGATACGCAGTATTTT
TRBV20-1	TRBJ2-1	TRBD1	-	CSARDGGTGDVVRQFF	TGCAGTGCTAGAGATGGAGGGACAGGGGATGTAGTCAGGCAGTTCTTC
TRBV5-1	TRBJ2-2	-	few	CASSPYRDSGELFF	TGCGCCAGCAGCCCATACAGGGATTCCGGGGAGCTGTTTTTT
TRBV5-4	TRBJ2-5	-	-	CASSAPQETQYF	TGTGCCAGCAGCGCCCCGCAAGAGACCCAGTACTTC
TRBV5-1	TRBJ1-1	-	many	CASSLVQGSTEAFF	TGCGCCAGCAGCTTGGTACAGGGATCCACTGAAGCTTTCTTT
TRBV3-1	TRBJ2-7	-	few	CASSQDVSIRQYF	TGTGCCAGCAGCCAAGATGTCAGCATCCGGCAGTACTTC
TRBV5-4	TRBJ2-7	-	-	CASSFPGAEQYF	TGTGCCAGCAGCTTCCCCGGGGCCGAGCAGTACTTC
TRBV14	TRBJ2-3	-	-	CASSQDWRDFGTDTQYF	TGTGCCAGCAGCCAAGATTGGCGGGACTTCGGCACAGATACGCAGTATTTT
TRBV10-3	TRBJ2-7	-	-	CAISGHGAYEQYF	TGTGCCATCAGTGGTCACGGAGCCTACGAGCAGTACTTC
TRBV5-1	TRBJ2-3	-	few	CASSGQSSTDTQYF	TGCGCCAGCAGCGGCCAGTCAAGCACAGATACGCAGTATTTT
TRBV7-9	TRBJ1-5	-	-	CASSLARGLGPQHF	TGTGCCAGCAGCTTAGCACGGGGCCTGGGACCCCAGCATTTT
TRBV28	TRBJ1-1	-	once	CASLAGARIGTEAFF	TGTGCCAGCCTAGCGGGGGCGCGTATAGGGACTGAAGCTTTCTTT
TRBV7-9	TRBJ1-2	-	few	CASSAVYGYTF	TGTGCCAGCAGCGCCGTCTATGGCTACACCTTC
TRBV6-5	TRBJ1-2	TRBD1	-	CASSSQGANYGYTF	TGTGCCAGCAGTTCCCAGGGGGCCAACTATGGCTACACCTTC
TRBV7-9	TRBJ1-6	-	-	CASTLMEQGPDSPLHF	TGTGCCAGCACCTTAATGGAACAGGGTCCCGATTCACCCCTCCACTTT
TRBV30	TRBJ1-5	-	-	CAWSDTGSRQPQHF	TGTGCCTGGAGTGATACAGGGAGCCGACAGCCCCAGCATTTT
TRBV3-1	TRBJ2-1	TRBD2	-	CASSRETSGTVYNEQFF	TGTGCCAGCAGCCGAGAAACTAGCGGGACCGTCTACAATGAGCAGTTCTTC
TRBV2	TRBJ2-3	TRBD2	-	CASRPFGGSGDTQYF	TGTGCCAGCAGGCCCTTCGGGGGGAGCGGAGATACGCAGTATTTT
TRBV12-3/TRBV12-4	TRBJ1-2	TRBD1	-	CASSTGENYGYTF	TGTGCCAGCAGCACAGGGGAAAACTATGGCTACACCTTC
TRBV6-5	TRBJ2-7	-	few	CASSYAMLLYF	TGTGCCAGCAGTTACGCGATGCTACTATACTTC
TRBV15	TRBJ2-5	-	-	CATSRTGPWETQYF	TGTGCCACCAGCAGAACCGGGCCTTGGGAGACCCAGTACTTC
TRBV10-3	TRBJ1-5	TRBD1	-	CAISPGQGAGNQPQHF	TGTGCCATCAGTCCGGGACAGGGGGCTGGGAATCAGCCCCAGCATTTT
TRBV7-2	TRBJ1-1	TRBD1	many	CASSYKQGEEAFF	TGTGCCAGCAGCTATAAACAGGGGGAGGAAGCTTTCTTT
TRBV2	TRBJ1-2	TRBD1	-	CASSEEGQQYGYTF	TGTGCCAGCAGTGAAGAGGGACAGCAGTATGGCTACACCTTC
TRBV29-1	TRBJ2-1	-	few	CSVEGLGYYNEQFF	TGCAGCGTTGAAGGGCTAGGTTACTACAATGAGCAGTTCTTC